A selection of T cell receptor beta chains follows, all from one sample in a study of tumor and adjacent non-tumor tissue in lung cancer. Each CDR3 protein gets one entry after TCRdb re-called the multiplex PCR reads with MiXCR. In the table there are roughly 67,000 distinct CDR3 sequences, 76% of which are singletons. The sequenced sample consisted of distant non-tumor lung tissue. The receptors derive from a man aged 60-69 years with non-small cell lung cancer. Both conserved end residues are part of each CDR3. D genes are given only for firm matches.

v_gene	j_gene	d_gene	len	CDR3aa
TRBV11-2	TRBJ2-1	TRBD1	14	CASSSLAGTAMQFF
TRBV29-1	TRBJ1-2	-	11	CSIPVDYGYAF
TRBV12-5	TRBJ2-1	TRBD2	19	CASGFYYSGRDHSYNEQFF
TRBV6-2/TRBV6-3	TRBJ2-1	TRBD2	17	CASSYNKRGSFPPEYFF
TRBV4-2	TRBJ2-3	TRBD2	16	CASSQDRQRGLGTQYF
TRBV19	TRBJ2-1	-	15	CVSTSSGSSYKEQFF
TRBV6-1	TRBJ2-7	TRBD2	14	CASSETGLAGGAYF
TRBV13	TRBJ2-1	TRBD2	15	CASRRLAGLNNELFF
TRBV12-3/TRBV12-4	TRBJ1-4	TRBD1	15	CDSSLGFRGNEKLFF
TRBV6-2/TRBV6-3	TRBJ2-5	TRBD1	14	CASSKPDRGETQYF
TRBV7-9	TRBJ1-2	-	17	CAISLETGSGSRYGYTF
TRBV29-1	TRBJ2-3	TRBD1	16	CSIDATGTGIADTQYF
TRBV11-1	TRBJ2-1	-	12	CASSLGYNQQFF
TRBV5-4	TRBJ2-1	TRBD2	15	CASSTTSGSVNEQFF
TRBV14	TRBJ2-2	-	15	CASSRTVTITGELFF
TRBV6-5	TRBJ2-7	-	14	CANSLNEWRNEQYF
TRBV20-1	TRBJ2-7	-	13	CSARTNGDNEQYF
TRBV12-3/TRBV12-4	TRBJ2-1	-	15	CAGSFPQLDHNEQFF
TRBV7-9	-	-	14	CASSTWYSNQPQYF
TRBV12-3/TRBV12-4	TRBJ2-5	-	13	CASSLSPRETQYF
TRBV28	TRBJ1-6	-	12	CVSRSGESPLHF
TRBV14	TRBJ2-1	-	16	CASSLRQFSSYNEQSF
TRBV7-9	TRBJ2-7	TRBD2	15	CASSATSGRASEQYF
TRBV29-1	TRBJ1-4	TRBD1	13	CSLGQGVREKLFF
TRBV5-1	TRBJ2-1	-	13	CARSLENYNEQFF
TRBV11-2	-	TRBD1	15	CASSKNQGVVNEQYF
TRBV12-3/TRBV12-4	TRBJ2-3	TRBD2	16	CASRPGLGSYTDPQYF
TRBV4-2	TRBJ2-6	TRBD2	19	CPSNQDFSGGWSGANVLTF
TRBV4-1	TRBJ2-5	-	14	CASNQDLGVVTQYF
TRBV11-1	TRBJ2-7	-	15	CTSSLDQGGPYEQYF
TRBV11-2	TRBJ2-7	-	14	CASSLEDISYGQYF
TRBV6-1	TRBJ1-4	-	12	CASSEIPEKLFF
TRBV5-1	TRBJ2-7	TRBD2	17	CTSSLGGGSGTFYEQYF
TRBV6-1	TRBJ2-1	-	15	CASSVRQGSGAEQLF
TRBV28	TRBJ2-1	-	14	CARSPGGAYNEQFF
TRBV29-1	TRBJ2-3	-	14	CSLEDSTHTDTQYF
TRBV12-3/TRBV12-4	TRBJ2-7	TRBD1	14	CTSSPGTGALEQYF
TRBV11-2	TRBJ2-7	-	15	CASNSPGGWGFEQYF
TRBV24-1	TRBJ2-7	TRBD1	19	CATSDLRTQPGQGVYMQYF
TRBV12-3/TRBV12-4	TRBJ2-2	-	13	CASSPRQNGELFF
TRBV4-1	TRBJ2-7	TRBD2	17	CASSQGILTGGRDEQYF
TRBV7-6	TRBJ2-1	-	16	CASSFLTGDSYNEQFF
TRBV29-1	TRBJ2-7	TRBD2	11	CSATSCYEQYF
TRBV29-1	TRBJ1-1	-	11	CSVVTAPKAFF
TRBV5-1	TRBJ2-1	-	13	CASSSSSYNGQFF
TRBV6-2/TRBV6-3	TRBJ2-1	-	14	CASSRQGPYNEQFF
TRBV5-4	TRBJ2-2	-	13	CASSLADIGVLFF
TRBV2	TRBJ1-5	-	13	CASSGGEGQPQHF
TRBV29-1	TRBJ2-5	TRBD2	15	CSVVKSRAGRETQYF
TRBV14	TRBJ2-1	TRBD2	15	CASSPGLAGVVEQFF
TRBV24-1	TRBJ2-1	-	14	CATSRGRSYNEQFF
TRBV5-6	TRBJ1-2	-	14	CASSFDTPYYGNAF
TRBV19	TRBJ2-1	TRBD2	18	CASRPSSTPAGAYSEQFF
TRBV29-1	TRBJ2-7	-	14	CSAQGGRSGYVQYF
TRBV6-1	-	-	13	CASQRDGNQPQYF